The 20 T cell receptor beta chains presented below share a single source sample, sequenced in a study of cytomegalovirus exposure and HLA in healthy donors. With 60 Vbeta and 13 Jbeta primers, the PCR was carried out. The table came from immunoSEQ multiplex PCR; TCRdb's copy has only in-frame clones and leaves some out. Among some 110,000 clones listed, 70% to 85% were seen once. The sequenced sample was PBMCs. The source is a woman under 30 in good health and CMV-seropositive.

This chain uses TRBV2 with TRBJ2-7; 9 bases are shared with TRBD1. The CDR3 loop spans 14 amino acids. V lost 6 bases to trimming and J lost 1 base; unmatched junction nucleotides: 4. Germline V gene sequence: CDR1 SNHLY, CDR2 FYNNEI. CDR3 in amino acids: CASRGTGSSYEQYF. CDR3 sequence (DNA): TGTGCCAGCAGAGGGACAGGGTCTTCCTACGAGCAGTACTTC.

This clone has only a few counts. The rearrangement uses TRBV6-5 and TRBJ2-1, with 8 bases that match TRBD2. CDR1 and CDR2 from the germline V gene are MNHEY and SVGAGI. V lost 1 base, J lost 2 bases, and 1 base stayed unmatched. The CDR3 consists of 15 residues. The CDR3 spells CASSYLAGPYNEQFF. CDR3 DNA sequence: TGTGCCAGCAGTTACTTAGCGGGGCCCTACAATGAGCAGTTCTTC.

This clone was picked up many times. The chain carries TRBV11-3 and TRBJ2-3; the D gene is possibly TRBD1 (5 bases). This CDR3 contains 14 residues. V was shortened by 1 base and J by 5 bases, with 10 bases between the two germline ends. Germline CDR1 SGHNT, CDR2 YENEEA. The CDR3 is CASSLGGREDTQYF. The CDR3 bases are TGTGCCAGCAGCTTAGGGGGCCGCGAAGATACGCAGTATTTT. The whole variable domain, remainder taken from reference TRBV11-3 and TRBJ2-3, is EAGVVQSPRYKIIEKKQPVAFWCNPISGHNTLYWYLQNLGQGPELLIRYENEEAVDDSQLPKDRFSAERLKGVDSTLKIQPAELGDSAVYLCASSLGGREDTQYFGPGTRLTVL.

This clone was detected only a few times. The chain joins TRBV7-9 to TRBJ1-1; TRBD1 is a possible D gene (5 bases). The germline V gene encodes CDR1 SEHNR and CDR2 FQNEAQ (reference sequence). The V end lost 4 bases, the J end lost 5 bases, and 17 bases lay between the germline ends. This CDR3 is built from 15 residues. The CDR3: CASSSEWVEGTEAFF. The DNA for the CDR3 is TGTGCCAGCAGCTCCGAATGGGTGGAGGGGACTGAAGCTTTCTTT.

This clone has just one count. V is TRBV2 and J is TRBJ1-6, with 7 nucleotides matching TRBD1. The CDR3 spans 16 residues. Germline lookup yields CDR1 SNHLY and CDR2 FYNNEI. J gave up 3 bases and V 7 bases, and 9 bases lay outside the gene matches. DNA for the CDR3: TGTGCCAGCAAAAGACAGGGATCGGACTATAATTCACCCCTCCACTTT. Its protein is CASKRQGSDYNSPLHF.

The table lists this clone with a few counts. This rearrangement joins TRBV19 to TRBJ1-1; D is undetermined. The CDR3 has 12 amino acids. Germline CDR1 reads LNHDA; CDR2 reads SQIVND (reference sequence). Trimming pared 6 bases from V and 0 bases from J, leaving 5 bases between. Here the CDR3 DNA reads TGTGCCAGTAGCCTTTTGAACACTGAAGCTTTCTTT. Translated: CASSLLNTEAFF.

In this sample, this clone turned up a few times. The CDR3 protein is CASSLGGYSGANVLTF. CDR3 DNA sequence: TGTGCCAGCAGTTTAGGAGGGTACTCTGGGGCCAACGTCCTGACTTTC. This chain joins TRBV28 and TRBJ2-6; TRBD2 might be the D (6 bases). The CDR3 is made up of 16 amino acids. V was clipped by 2 bases and J by 0 bases, with 8 bases between them. CDR1 is MDHEN, CDR2 SYDVKM, per germline.

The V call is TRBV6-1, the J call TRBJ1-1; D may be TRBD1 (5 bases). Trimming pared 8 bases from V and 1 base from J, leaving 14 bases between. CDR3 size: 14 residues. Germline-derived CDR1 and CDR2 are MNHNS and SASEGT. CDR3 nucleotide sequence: TGTGCCAGCTCGCACCAAAGGGGGAACACTGAAGCTTTCTTT. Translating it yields CASSHQRGNTEAFF.

The CDR3 bases are TGCGCCAGCAGCCCGCCCAGCGGGAATGTAGATACGCAGTATTTT. It is translated as CASSPPSGNVDTQYF. The chain links TRBV5-1 to TRBJ2-3; TRBD2 agrees at 7 bases. The length of the CDR3 is 15 residues. Germline V gene lookup returns CDR1 SGHRS and CDR2 YFSETQ. The V gene end was trimmed by 4 bases and the J gene end by 5 bases; junction bases not matched to a gene: 10.

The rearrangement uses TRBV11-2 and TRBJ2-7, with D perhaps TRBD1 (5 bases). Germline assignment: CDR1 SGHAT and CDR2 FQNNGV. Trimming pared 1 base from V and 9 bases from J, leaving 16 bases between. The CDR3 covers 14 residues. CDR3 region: CASSLVGAPSGQYF. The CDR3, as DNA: TGTGCCAGCAGCTTAGTAGGGGCCCCTTCTGGGCAGTACTTC. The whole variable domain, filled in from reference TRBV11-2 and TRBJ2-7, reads EAGVAQSPRYKIIEKRQSVAFWCNPISGHATLYWYQQILGQGPKLLIQFQNNGVVDDSQLPKDRFSAERLKGVDSTLKIQPAKLEDSAVYLCASSLVGAPSGQYFGPGTRLTVT.

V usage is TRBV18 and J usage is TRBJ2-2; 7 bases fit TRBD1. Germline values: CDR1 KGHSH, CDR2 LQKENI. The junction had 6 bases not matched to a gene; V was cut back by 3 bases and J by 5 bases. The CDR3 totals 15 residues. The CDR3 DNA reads TGTGCCAGCTCACCTTCGACAGGGAGTACCGGGGAGCTGTTTTTT. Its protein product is CASSPSTGSTGELFF.

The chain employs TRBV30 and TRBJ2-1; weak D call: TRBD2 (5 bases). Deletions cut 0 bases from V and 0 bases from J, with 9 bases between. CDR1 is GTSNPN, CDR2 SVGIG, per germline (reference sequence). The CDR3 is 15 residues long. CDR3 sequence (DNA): TGTGCCTGGAGTGTGGTGGGAGTCTCCTACAATGAGCAGTTCTTC. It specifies CAWSVVGVSYNEQFF.

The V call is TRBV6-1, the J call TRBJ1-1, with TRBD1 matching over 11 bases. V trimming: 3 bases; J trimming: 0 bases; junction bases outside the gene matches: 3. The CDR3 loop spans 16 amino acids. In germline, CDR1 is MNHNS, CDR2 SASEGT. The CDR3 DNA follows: TGTGCCAGCAGTGATCGGACAGGGGGCTTGAACACTGAAGCTTTCTTT. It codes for CASSDRTGGLNTEAFF.

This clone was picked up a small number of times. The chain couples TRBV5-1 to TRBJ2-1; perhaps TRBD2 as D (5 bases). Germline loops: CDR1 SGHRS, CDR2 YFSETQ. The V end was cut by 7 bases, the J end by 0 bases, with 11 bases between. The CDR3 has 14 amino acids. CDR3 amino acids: CASGGLNSYNEQFF. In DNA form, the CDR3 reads TGCGCCAGCGGCGGACTGAACTCCTACAATGAGCAGTTCTTC.

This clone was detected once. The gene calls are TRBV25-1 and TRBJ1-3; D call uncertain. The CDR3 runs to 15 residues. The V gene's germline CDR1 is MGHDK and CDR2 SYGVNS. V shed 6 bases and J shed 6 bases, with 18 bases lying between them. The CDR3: CASRETGLSANTIYF. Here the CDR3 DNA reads TGTGCCAGCAGGGAGACGGGTCTCTCGGCAAACACCATATATTTT.

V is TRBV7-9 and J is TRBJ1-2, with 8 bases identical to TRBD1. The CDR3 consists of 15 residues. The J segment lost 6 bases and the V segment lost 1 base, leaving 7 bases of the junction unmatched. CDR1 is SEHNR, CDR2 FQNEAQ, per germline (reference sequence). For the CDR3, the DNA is TGTGCCAGCAGCTTAGGTAGGACAGGGAAAGATGGCTACACCTTC. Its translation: CASSLGRTGKDGYTF.

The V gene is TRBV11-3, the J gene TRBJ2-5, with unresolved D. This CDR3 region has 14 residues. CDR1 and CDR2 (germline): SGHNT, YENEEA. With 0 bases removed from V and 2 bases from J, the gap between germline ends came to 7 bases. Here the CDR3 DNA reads TGTGCCAGCAGCTTAGATGTGCGACAAGAGACCCAGTACTTC. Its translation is CASSLDVRQETQYF.

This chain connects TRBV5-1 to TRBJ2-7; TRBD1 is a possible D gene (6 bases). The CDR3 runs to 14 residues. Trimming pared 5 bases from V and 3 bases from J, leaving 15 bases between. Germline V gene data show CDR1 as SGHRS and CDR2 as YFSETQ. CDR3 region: CASSDTGKDYEQYF. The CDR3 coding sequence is TGCGCCAGCAGTGATACAGGGAAGGACTACGAGCAGTACTTC.

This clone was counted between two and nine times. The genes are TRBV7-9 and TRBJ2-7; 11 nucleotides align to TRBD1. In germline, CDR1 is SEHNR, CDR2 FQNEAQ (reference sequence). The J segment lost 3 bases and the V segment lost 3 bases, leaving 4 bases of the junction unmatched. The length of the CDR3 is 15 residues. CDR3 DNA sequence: TGTGCCAGCAGCTTCTGGGACAGGGGGAGCTACGAGCAGTACTTC. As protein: CASSFWDRGSYEQYF.

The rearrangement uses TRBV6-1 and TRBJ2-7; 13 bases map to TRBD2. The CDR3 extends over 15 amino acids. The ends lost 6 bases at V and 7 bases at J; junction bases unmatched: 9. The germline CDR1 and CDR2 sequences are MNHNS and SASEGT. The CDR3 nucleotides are TGTGCCAGCAGACCGGGACTAGCGGGACCAGGGGAGCAGTACTTC. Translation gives CASRPGLAGPGEQYF.